These 22 T cell receptor beta chains share one sample of origin, sequenced in a study of cytomegalovirus exposure and HLA in healthy donors. The PCR ran on 60 Vbeta and 13 Jbeta primers. This table comes from immunoSEQ multiplex PCR, and its TCRdb copy is limited to in-frame clones, with some not included. The sample has about 130,000 clones. Sequenced: PBMCs. These receptors all stem from an older woman in good health and CMV-seronegative.

V usage is TRBV6-5 and J usage is TRBJ2-5, with D tentatively TRBD2 (7 bases). Trimming cost V 6 bases and J 8 bases, with 16 bases left between them. The CDR3 is 13 amino acids. Per the germline V gene, CDR1 is MNHEY and CDR2 is SVGAGI. CDR3 protein: CASRSGGAVTQYF. In DNA form, the CDR3 reads TGTGCCAGCAGGTCTGGGGGGGCGGTTACCCAGTACTTC.

This chain connects TRBV20-1 to TRBJ1-2; D uncertain. The CDR3 sequence is 11 residues long. Looked up from germline, CDR1 is DFQATT and CDR2 is SNEGSKA (reference sequence). V was pared by 3 bases and J by 6 bases, with 8 bases between. The CDR3 bases are TGCAGTGCTAGCAGCGAAGATGGCTACACCTTC. This gives the protein CSASSEDGYTF.

The V call is TRBV6-5, the J call TRBJ1-2; TRBD1 matches at 8 bases. V lost 6 bases and J lost 5; bases outside the gene matches: 11. The CDR3 runs 15 residues. The germline V gene has CDR1 MNHEY and CDR2 SVGAGI. The CDR3 nucleotides are TGTGCCAGCAGCCCCATCGCAGGGGGCGGGTATGGCTACACCTTC. Translation: CASSPIAGGGYGYTF.

This chain links TRBV6-5 with TRBJ2-7; D perhaps matches TRBD2 (6 bases). Germline-derived CDR1 and CDR2 are MNHEY and SVGAGI. Trimming removed 0 bases from V and 4 bases from J, with 13 bases in between. The CDR3 runs to 15 residues. CDR3 in DNA: TGTGCCAGCAGTTACTCTACGTTGGGGGGTTACGAGCAGTACTTC. It specifies CASSYSTLGGYEQYF.

The J gene is TRBJ1-4, the V gene TRBV5-1, with a possible D match to TRBD1 (6 bases). This CDR3 is 15 amino acids long. Trimming removed 0 bases at V and 8 bases at J, with 14 bases between. Germline V gives CDR1 SGHRS, CDR2 YFSETQ. CDR3 DNA: TGCGCCAGCAGCTTGGACAGGGTCACCCAGGAAAAACTGTTTTTT. Translating it yields CASSLDRVTQEKLFF.

In nucleotides, the CDR3 is TGTGCCAGCAGCGTAGGTGCGGGGGGACATGCAGATACGCAGTATTTT. Translated, it gives CASSVGAGGHADTQYF. The chain carries TRBV9 and TRBJ2-3, with 8 bases fitting TRBD2. The V and J ends lost 0 bases and 4 bases, in that order; junction bases with no gene match: 7. The CDR3 consists of 16 residues. Per the germline V gene, CDR1 is SGDLS and CDR2 is YYNGEE.

V is TRBV11-3 and J is TRBJ2-5, with 11 bases aligning to TRBD2. V lost 5 bases, J lost 0 bases, and 5 bases stayed unmatched. The V gene's germline CDR1 is SGHNT and CDR2 YENEEA. The CDR3 covers 16 residues. The DNA of the CDR3 is TGTGCCAGCAGCCTGGCGACTAGCGGGGACCAAGAGACCCAGTACTTC. Protein product: CASSLATSGDQETQYF.

The chain carries TRBV9 and TRBJ2-2; 7 bases fit TRBD1. Losses at the gene ends were 3 bases for V and 2 bases for J; bases not matched to a gene: 4. Germline V gene lookup returns CDR1 SGDLS and CDR2 YYNGEE. This CDR3 region has 15 residues. This chain's CDR3 is CASSARDRNTGELFF. The CDR3 region has the DNA TGTGCCAGCAGCGCTCGGGACAGAAACACCGGGGAGCTGTTTTTT.

The chain links TRBV7-3 to TRBJ2-5; 9 bases are a match to TRBD2. J lost 5 bases, V lost 6 bases, and 10 bases had no gene match. The V gene's germline CDR1 is SGHTA and CDR2 FQGTGA. This CDR3 is built from 15 residues. DNA for the CDR3: TGTGCCAGCAGTTTACTTGCGGGAGGGTTGGAGACCCAGTACTTC. Amino acid sequence: CASSLLAGGLETQYF.

The rearrangement uses TRBV7-3 and TRBJ2-3; 9 bases fit TRBD1. This CDR3 is built from 18 residues. V lost 5 bases to trimming and J lost 1 base; unmatched junction nucleotides: 13. Germline V gives CDR1 SGHTA, CDR2 FQGTGA. CDR3 in amino acids: CASSKKGGQGSGTDTQYF. CDR3 DNA sequence: TGTGCCAGCAGCAAAAAGGGGGGACAGGGTTCGGGCACAGATACGCAGTATTTT. Full variable domain (remainder filled in from reference TRBV7-3 and TRBJ2-3): GAGVSQTPSNKVTEKGKYVELRCDPISGHTALYWYRQSLGQGPEFLIYFQGTGAADDSGLPNDRFFAVRPEGSVSTLKIQRTERGDSAVYLCASSKKGGQGSGTDTQYFGPGTRLTVL.

J is TRBJ2-4 and V is TRBV7-9; TRBD1 matches 9 bases. V dropped 2 bases and J dropped 6; count of bases not matched to a gene: 8. The CDR3 is 16 amino acids. The germline CDR1 and CDR2 sequences are SEHNR and FQNEAQ (reference sequence). CDR3 DNA sequence: TGTGCCAGCAGCTTACGCCTACAGGGGGCGGGAAACATTCAGTACTTC. It specifies CASSLRLQGAGNIQYF.

The V gene is TRBV19, the J gene TRBJ2-3; 9 positions match TRBD2. Germline V gives CDR1 LNHDA, CDR2 SQIVND (reference sequence). The junction had 4 bases not matched to a gene; V was cut back by 3 bases and J by 0 bases. This CDR3 has 16 amino acids. In nucleotides, the CDR3 is TGTGCCAGTAGTATCGGACTAGCGCCTAGCACAGATACGCAGTATTTT. Amino acids: CASSIGLAPSTDTQYF.

The rearrangement links TRBV2 to TRBJ1-2; TRBD1 might be the D (6 bases). Trimming stripped 6 bases from V and 4 bases from J, with 18 bases between. In germline, CDR1 is SNHLY, CDR2 FYNNEI. The CDR3 runs 15 residues. The CDR3 spells CASSPDRFPSYGYTF. CDR3 in DNA: TGTGCCAGCAGCCCCGACAGGTTTCCCAGCTATGGCTACACCTTC.

The rearrangement links TRBV10-3 to TRBJ2-5, with 10 nucleotides matching TRBD2. Trimming at V came to 3 bases and at J to 5 bases, leaving 3 bases not matched to a gene. The germline V gene has CDR1 ENHRY and CDR2 SYGVKD. The CDR3 consists of 14 residues. CDR3 region: CAISDLAGVETQYF. The CDR3 coding sequence is TGTGCCATCAGTGACCTAGCGGGAGTGGAGACCCAGTACTTC.

The gene calls are TRBV19 and TRBJ2-1; no reliable D call. This CDR3 has 11 residues. The germline V gene encodes CDR1 LNHDA and CDR2 SQIVND (reference sequence). Trimming stripped 6 bases from V and 8 bases from J, with 8 bases between. DNA for the CDR3: TGTGCCAGTAGGGCTAGTGATGAGCAGTTCTTC. Translation gives CASRASDEQFF.

The chain couples TRBV7-9 to TRBJ1-2; TRBD1 agrees at 7 bases. Germline V gene sequence: CDR1 SEHNR, CDR2 FQNEAQ (reference sequence). This CDR3 comprises 15 residues. V gave up 7 bases and J gave up 3 bases; unmatched junction bases: 11. CDR3 DNA sequence: TGTGCCAGCAACCCATCGGCTGGACAGGACTATGGCTACACCTTC. This translates into CASNPSAGQDYGYTF.

The chain joins TRBV11-2 to TRBJ1-2, with D possibly being TRBD1 (5 bases). Germline CDR1 and CDR2: SGHAT and FQNNGV. The CDR3 is made up of 15 amino acids. Trimming cost V 3 bases and J 5 bases, with 16 bases left between them. This chain's CDR3 is CASSFPGRPRYGYTF. The CDR3 nucleotides read TGTGCCAGCAGCTTCCCAGGGCGGCCAAGGTATGGCTACACCTTC.

This chain joins TRBV7-9 and TRBJ2-7; D is perhaps TRBD1 (5 bases). The CDR3 is made up of 15 amino acids. The germline V gene encodes CDR1 SEHNR and CDR2 FQNEAQ (reference sequence). V was shortened by 5 bases and J by 0 bases, with 14 bases between the two germline ends. The CDR3 DNA reads TGTGCCAGCAGCCAAAGGGGCAGCAGCTCCTACGAGCAGTACTTC. It is translated as CASSQRGSSSYEQYF.

V gene TRBV13 combines with J gene TRBJ1-6; 9 bases agree with TRBD1. Germline V gives CDR1 PRHDT, CDR2 FYEKMQ (reference sequence). V lost 5 bases, J lost 7 bases, and 9 bases stayed unmatched. The CDR3 has 16 amino acids. The CDR3 spells CASSRLGDRVNSPLHF. The CDR3, as DNA: TGTGCCAGCAGCCGCTTAGGGGACAGGGTCAATTCACCCCTCCACTTT.

This chain joins TRBV9 and TRBJ1-5; D is undetermined. This CDR3 has 13 residues. Germline CDR1 is SGDLS and CDR2 is YYNGEE. Trimming took off 0 bases at V and 7 bases at J, with 8 bases between the two ends. The CDR3 loop is CASSVGEAQPQHF. The DNA of the CDR3 is TGTGCCAGCAGCGTAGGCGAGGCGCAGCCCCAGCATTTT.

The chain has TRBV7-9 and TRBJ1-1; D not certain. V lost 1 base, J lost 5 bases, and 14 bases lay in between. Per germline, CDR1 SEHNR and CDR2 FQNEAQ (reference sequence). The CDR3 length is 15 residues. CDR3 DNA sequence: TGTGCCAGCAGCTTAGGAGGGCAGGCCAGAACTGAAGCTTTCTTT. Translation gives CASSLGGQARTEAFF.

The chain combines TRBV6-1 with TRBJ1-2; 8 bases fit TRBD1. Trimming cost V 4 bases and J 6 bases; bases outside gene matches: 13. Germline CDR1 reads MNHNS; CDR2 reads SASEGT. The CDR3 totals 16 residues. The CDR3 region has the DNA TGTGCCAGCAGTGTTAACCCTACAGGGGGAGGGCATGGCTACACCTTC. Amino acids: CASSVNPTGGGHGYTF.